The rows below give T cell receptor beta chains drawn from one sample of a study of beta chain features in type 1 diabetes. TCRdb keeps only in-frame clones here, not all; method: immunoSEQ multiplex PCR. The sample yields hundreds of thousands of clones, more than 12% seen once. Material: naive CD4+ T cells from blood. These receptors came from a man aged 18 to 29 with type 1 diabetes. Each CDR3 is given with its conserved first and last residue. Fields, in order: clone size, J gene, D gene, V gene, CDR3 DNA, CDR3 protein. A D gene is named only where the DNA matches it firmly. Clone size is stated in some rows and not others, as once, few, many or a class when expanded.

abundance: .; j_gene: TRBJ2-7; d_gene: .; v_gene: TRBV5-1; CDR3nt: TGCGCCAGCAGCTTATCCCCTTTGCCCAGGGAGCAGTACTTC; CDR3aa: CASSLSPLPREQYF
abundance: few; j_gene: TRBJ2-7; d_gene: TRBD2; v_gene: TRBV30; CDR3nt: TGTGCCTGGAGTGGCCTGGGGACTAGCGGGAACGAGCAGTACTTC; CDR3aa: CAWSGLGTSGNEQYF
abundance: .; j_gene: TRBJ2-1; d_gene: .; v_gene: TRBV29-1; CDR3nt: TGCAGCGTTAGGCTCTACAATGAGCAGTTCTTC; CDR3aa: CSVRLYNEQFF
abundance: few; j_gene: TRBJ2-7; d_gene: TRBD2; v_gene: TRBV7-9; CDR3nt: TGTGCCAGCAGCTTCTTAGCGGGGGGCTCCTACGAGCAGTACTTC; CDR3aa: CASSFLAGGSYEQYF
abundance: few; j_gene: TRBJ2-1; d_gene: .; v_gene: TRBV7-2; CDR3nt: TGTGCCAGCAGCTTCGCGGCCCGAGGGGGCAATGAGCAGTTCTTC; CDR3aa: CASSFAARGGNEQFF
abundance: .; j_gene: TRBJ2-2; d_gene: .; v_gene: TRBV9; CDR3nt: TGTGCCAGCAATCCCCGCCCTTCGAACACCGGGGAGCTGTTTTTT; CDR3aa: CASNPRPSNTGELFF
abundance: few; j_gene: TRBJ2-1; d_gene: .; v_gene: TRBV11-1; CDR3nt: TGTGCCAGCAGCTTGTTCAATGAGCAGTTCTTC; CDR3aa: CASSLFNEQFF
abundance: .; j_gene: TRBJ2-6; d_gene: .; v_gene: TRBV7-9; CDR3nt: TGTGCCAGCAGAGGAACTGGGGCCAACGTCCTGACTTTC; CDR3aa: CASRGTGANVLTF
abundance: .; j_gene: TRBJ2-1; d_gene: TRBD2; v_gene: TRBV10-2; CDR3nt: TGCGCCAGCAGCGTAGCGCTAGCGGGAGACAATGAGCAGTTCTTC; CDR3aa: CASSVALAGDNEQFF
abundance: once; j_gene: TRBJ1-4; d_gene: .; v_gene: TRBV2; CDR3nt: TGTGCCAGCAGTGGATCTGGCCGGGATGAAAAACTGTTTTTT; CDR3aa: CASSGSGRDEKLFF
abundance: few; j_gene: TRBJ2-7; d_gene: .; v_gene: TRBV18; CDR3nt: TGTGCCAGCTCACCCGGGAGTCCGGAGACCTACGAGCAGTACTTC; CDR3aa: CASSPGSPETYEQYF
abundance: .; j_gene: TRBJ2-3; d_gene: .; v_gene: TRBV7-2; CDR3nt: TGTGCCAGCAGCTCCAGGGCCACAGATACGCAGTATTTT; CDR3aa: CASSSRATDTQYF
abundance: .; j_gene: TRBJ1-2; d_gene: .; v_gene: TRBV29-1; CDR3nt: TGCAGCGTTGAGGAGATCTATGGCTACACCTTC; CDR3aa: CSVEEIYGYTF
abundance: .; j_gene: TRBJ2-7; d_gene: .; v_gene: TRBV11-2; CDR3nt: TGTGCCAGCAGCTCAAACCCCCAGGGGACCTACGAGCAGTACTTC; CDR3aa: CASSSNPQGTYEQYF
abundance: few; j_gene: TRBJ1-1; d_gene: .; v_gene: TRBV4-2; CDR3nt: TGTGCCAGCAGCCAACAGGGATGGGCTGAAGCTTTCTTT; CDR3aa: CASSQQGWAEAFF
abundance: .; j_gene: TRBJ1-5; d_gene: .; v_gene: TRBV30; CDR3nt: TGTGCCTGGAGTGGAGGACAGCCGAATCAGCCCCAGCATTTT; CDR3aa: CAWSGGQPNQPQHF
abundance: few; j_gene: TRBJ2-1; d_gene: .; v_gene: TRBV29-1; CDR3nt: TGCAGCGTTGAAAGGGACCGTTCCTACAATGAGCAGTTCTTC; CDR3aa: CSVERDRSYNEQFF
abundance: .; j_gene: TRBJ1-5; d_gene: .; v_gene: TRBV29-1; CDR3nt: TGCAGCGTTGAGGGGTCGGGGGGCCAGCCCCAGCATTTT; CDR3aa: CSVEGSGGQPQHF
abundance: .; j_gene: TRBJ2-1; d_gene: .; v_gene: TRBV9; CDR3nt: TGTGCCAGCAGCGTAGATGGTGGTTACAATGAGCAGTTCTTC; CDR3aa: CASSVDGGYNEQFF
abundance: .; j_gene: TRBJ2-1; d_gene: .; v_gene: TRBV29-1; CDR3nt: TGCAGCGTTGATTCGGGCCGCGATATTCTTAATGAGCAGTTCTTC; CDR3aa: CSVDSGRDILNEQFF
abundance: few; j_gene: TRBJ2-3; d_gene: .; v_gene: TRBV13; CDR3nt: TGTGCCAGCAGCTTAATGGTAGCTAGCACAGATACGCAGTATTTT; CDR3aa: CASSLMVASTDTQYF
abundance: .; j_gene: TRBJ2-3; d_gene: TRBD2; v_gene: TRBV5-5; CDR3nt: TGTGCCAGCAGCTTGGCGCCTAGCGGGGGGGCCACCTACACAGATACGCAGTATTTT; CDR3aa: CASSLAPSGGATYTDTQYF
abundance: few; j_gene: TRBJ2-7; d_gene: .; v_gene: TRBV30; CDR3nt: TGTGCCTGGCGCGGCCTCCGACCCGACTACGAGCAGTACTTC; CDR3aa: CAWRGLRPDYEQYF
abundance: few; j_gene: TRBJ2-2; d_gene: .; v_gene: TRBV7-2; CDR3nt: TGTGCCAGCAGCTCCCAAGAAGGGATAGGCGGGGAGCTGTTTTTT; CDR3aa: CASSSQEGIGGELFF
abundance: .; j_gene: TRBJ2-7; d_gene: .; v_gene: TRBV10-3; CDR3nt: TGTGCCATCAGTGTCGACGGAGCTCCCCGTGAGCAGTACTTC; CDR3aa: CAISVDGAPREQYF
abundance: .; j_gene: TRBJ1-4; d_gene: .; v_gene: TRBV19; CDR3nt: TGTGCCAGTAGTATGTGGACACCTGCAACTAATGAAAAACTGTTTTTT; CDR3aa: CASSMWTPATNEKLFF
abundance: few; j_gene: TRBJ2-7; d_gene: .; v_gene: TRBV29-1; CDR3nt: TGCAGCGTTGAGACAGGCCCTTTCTACGAGCAGTACTTC; CDR3aa: CSVETGPFYEQYF
abundance: .; j_gene: TRBJ1-1; d_gene: .; v_gene: TRBV29-1; CDR3nt: TGCAGCGTTGAAGTAGGCGCCAACACTGAAGCTTTCTTT; CDR3aa: CSVEVGANTEAFF
abundance: .; j_gene: TRBJ1-1; d_gene: .; v_gene: TRBV5-6; CDR3nt: TGTGCCAGCAGCCCAATCAGGGCCCGGTTCTACACTGAAGCTTTCTTT; CDR3aa: CASSPIRARFYTEAFF
abundance: .; j_gene: TRBJ2-3; d_gene: TRBD2; v_gene: TRBV29-1; CDR3nt: TGCAGCGCCGCGACTAGCGGGGGGGTCGGGACGCAGTATTTT; CDR3aa: CSAATSGGVGTQYF
abundance: few; j_gene: TRBJ2-4; d_gene: .; v_gene: TRBV7-9; CDR3nt: TGTGCCAGCAGCTTACCAGGGACCGTGGCCAAAAACATTCAGTACTTC; CDR3aa: CASSLPGTVAKNIQYF
abundance: .; j_gene: TRBJ2-5; d_gene: TRBD1; v_gene: TRBV9; CDR3nt: TGTGCCAGCAGCACCCGGACAGGGGGCCGAGAGACCCAGTACTTC; CDR3aa: CASSTRTGGRETQYF
abundance: few; j_gene: TRBJ2-1; d_gene: .; v_gene: TRBV30; CDR3nt: TGTGCCTGGAGTGTATGGCTGTACAACTACAATGAGCAGTTCTTC; CDR3aa: CAWSVWLYNYNEQFF
abundance: few; j_gene: TRBJ2-7; d_gene: .; v_gene: TRBV10-3; CDR3nt: TGTGCCATCAGTGACCTCAAAAGCGGCTCGGGTTACGAGCAGTACTTC; CDR3aa: CAISDLKSGSGYEQYF
abundance: .; j_gene: TRBJ2-7; d_gene: .; v_gene: TRBV6-5; CDR3nt: TGTGCCAGCAGTTACGGCTCCGTGGGGGTCTTGCGCGAGCAGTACTTC; CDR3aa: CASSYGSVGVLREQYF
abundance: few; j_gene: TRBJ2-5; d_gene: .; v_gene: TRBV5-1; CDR3nt: TGCGCCAGCAGCATGTCTAGGGGAGACCAAGAGACCCAGTACTTC; CDR3aa: CASSMSRGDQETQYF
abundance: few; j_gene: TRBJ2-7; d_gene: TRBD1; v_gene: TRBV7-2; CDR3nt: TGTGCCAGCAGCTTAGGACAGGGGGCTTACGAGCAGTACTTC; CDR3aa: CASSLGQGAYEQYF
abundance: few; j_gene: TRBJ1-4; d_gene: .; v_gene: TRBV2; CDR3nt: TGTGCCAGCAGGCTGGGACATGAAAAACTGTTTTTT; CDR3aa: CASRLGHEKLFF
abundance: .; j_gene: TRBJ1-2; d_gene: .; v_gene: TRBV4-1; CDR3nt: TGCGCCAGCAGCCGTTCGGACAATGGCTATGGCTACACCTTC; CDR3aa: CASSRSDNGYGYTF
abundance: few; j_gene: TRBJ2-7; d_gene: .; v_gene: TRBV28; CDR3nt: TGTGCCAGCAGTTTCTCCTACGAGCAGTACTTC; CDR3aa: CASSFSYEQYF
abundance: .; j_gene: TRBJ1-1; d_gene: .; v_gene: TRBV30; CDR3nt: TGTGCCTGGAGGACAGGTTTGAACACTGAAGCTTTCTTT; CDR3aa: CAWRTGLNTEAFF
abundance: few; j_gene: TRBJ1-2; d_gene: .; v_gene: TRBV6-5; CDR3nt: TGTGCCAGCACCCCTCAGGAGGGGCGAGGCTACACCTTC; CDR3aa: CASTPQEGRGYTF
abundance: .; j_gene: TRBJ2-1; d_gene: .; v_gene: TRBV2; CDR3nt: TGTGCCAGCAGTCAGGAAAGGGGCCACTCGGAGCAGTTCTTC; CDR3aa: CASSQERGHSEQFF
abundance: few; j_gene: TRBJ1-1; d_gene: .; v_gene: TRBV4-3; CDR3nt: TGCGCCAGCAGCCAAGACTTCCGGGGAGATGAAGCTTTCTTT; CDR3aa: CASSQDFRGDEAFF
abundance: .; j_gene: TRBJ1-2; d_gene: .; v_gene: TRBV28; CDR3nt: TGTGCCAGCAGAAATACTGGAGGCTATGGCTACACCTTC; CDR3aa: CASRNTGGYGYTF
abundance: .; j_gene: TRBJ1-4; d_gene: .; v_gene: TRBV9; CDR3nt: TGTGCCAGCAGCGTGACAGCAACTAATGAAAAACTGTTTTTT; CDR3aa: CASSVTATNEKLFF
abundance: .; j_gene: TRBJ2-7; d_gene: TRBD2; v_gene: TRBV28; CDR3nt: TGTGCCAGCAGTCCGCCTAGCGGGAATCTCGAGCAGTACTTC; CDR3aa: CASSPPSGNLEQYF
abundance: .; j_gene: TRBJ2-7; d_gene: .; v_gene: TRBV7-3; CDR3nt: TGTGCCAGCAGCTCCCTGACAGGCGAGCAGTACTTC; CDR3aa: CASSSLTGEQYF
abundance: few; j_gene: TRBJ2-2; d_gene: .; v_gene: TRBV2; CDR3nt: TGTGCCAGCAGTGATCCCCCCGGGGGTAACACCGGGGAGCTGTTTTTT; CDR3aa: CASSDPPGGNTGELFF
abundance: few; j_gene: TRBJ1-1; d_gene: TRBD1; v_gene: TRBV2; CDR3nt: TGTGCCAGCAGTGGTGGACAGGGCTACAGCACTGAAGCTTTCTTT; CDR3aa: CASSGGQGYSTEAFF
abundance: .; j_gene: TRBJ1-2; d_gene: .; v_gene: TRBV28; CDR3nt: TGTGCCAGCAGTTTATTCTCCCACGATGGCTACACCTTC; CDR3aa: CASSLFSHDGYTF
abundance: few; j_gene: TRBJ2-5; d_gene: TRBD2; v_gene: TRBV29-1; CDR3nt: TGCAGCGTTGGACTAGCGGGAGGGTCGACCCAGTACTTC; CDR3aa: CSVGLAGGSTQYF